A single T cell receptor (beta chain) is shown here with its context. Its antigen is not known. The time point: sample taken at primary tumor resection. The donors were more than 70 patients with non-small cell lung cancer that was early-stage and untreated. Germline CDR1 is LGHNA and CDR2 is YSLEER. V was cut by 4 bases and J by 0 bases, with 12 bases left in between. This CDR3 contains 16 residues. This sample is drawn from a study of spatial heterogeneity in lung cancer. General study results and limits: The study found that expanded intratumoral alpha and beta TCR counts tracked tumor mutation counts.

A single record per CDR3 protein comes from TCRdb applying MiXCR to the 5' RACE reads. In the table there are over 25,000 distinct CDR3 sequences, more than 5.5% of which are singletons. The sequences come from lung tumor tissue, collected at surgery. This TCR derives from a male donor with early-stage non-small cell lung cancer. V gene TRBV4-3 combines with J gene TRBJ2-2, with D tentatively TRBD1 or TRBD2 (5 bases each). CDR3 sequence reads: CASSPSGRTNTGELFF. The CDR3 DNA reads TGCGCCAGCAGCCCATCGGGACGAACGAACACCGGGGAGCTGTTTTTT.